This is a list of T cell receptor beta chains from one sample in a study of Graves' ophthalmopathy and Graves' hyperthyroidism. Using its own MiXCR run on the multiplex PCR reads, TCRdb lists one record per CDR3 protein. The sample holds roughly 500,000 distinct CDR3 sequences, 13% to 15% seen once. Specimen: blood. These receptors all come from a woman in her 30s with Graves' ophthalmopathy. Both conserved end residues are part of each CDR3. The D gene is left open where the match is weak. The size entry is marked missing in some rows and otherwise reads once, few, many or a size class.

CDR3 DNA: TGTGCCAGCAGCTTATACGTAGCAACTGAAGCTTTCTTT
CDR3 protein: CASSLYVATEAFF
J gene: TRBJ1-1
D gene: NA
V gene: TRBV7-2
clone size: many

CDR3 DNA: TGCAGCGTTGTGCGATGGGGCAGGGGGCGCTTCACTGAAGCTTTCTTT
CDR3 protein: CSVVRWGRGRFTEAFF
J gene: TRBJ1-1
D gene: TRBD1
V gene: TRBV29-1
clone size: NA

CDR3 DNA: TGTGCCAGCAGTTATACCGGTCCCCACAATGGCTACACCTTC
CDR3 protein: CASSYTGPHNGYTF
J gene: TRBJ1-2
D gene: NA
V gene: TRBV6-5
clone size: many

CDR3 DNA: TGTGCCAGCAGTGAAGCGCTGGGTGAAGCTTTCTTT
CDR3 protein: CASSEALGEAFF
J gene: TRBJ1-1
D gene: NA
V gene: TRBV2
clone size: many

CDR3 DNA: TGCAGCGTTGAAGATATCATGGGGGCCGAAGCTTTCTTT
CDR3 protein: CSVEDIMGAEAFF
J gene: TRBJ1-1
D gene: NA
V gene: TRBV29-1
clone size: many

CDR3 DNA: TGTGCCAGCAGGCTCGCCCGGACGCAAGGCTATGGCTACACCTTC
CDR3 protein: CASRLARTQGYGYTF
J gene: TRBJ1-2
D gene: NA
V gene: TRBV6-5
clone size: many

CDR3 DNA: TGTGCCAGTAGTAACACAGGGGCCACTGAAGCTTTCTTT
CDR3 protein: CASSNTGATEAFF
J gene: TRBJ1-1
D gene: TRBD1
V gene: TRBV19
clone size: NA

CDR3 DNA: TGTGCCAGCAGTTACCTACTTCGCACGGACGAGCAGTACTTC
CDR3 protein: CASSYLLRTDEQYF
J gene: TRBJ2-7
D gene: NA
V gene: TRBV6-2/TRBV6-3
clone size: many

CDR3 DNA: TGTGCCAGCAGTGAGAACGATCGCTGGGACTACGAGCAGTACTTC
CDR3 protein: CASSENDRWDYEQYF
J gene: TRBJ2-7
D gene: NA
V gene: TRBV6-2/TRBV6-3
clone size: NA

CDR3 DNA: TGTGCCAGCAGTTTCGAATCCGGGACTAGCGGGAGCCGAGGCACCTACGAGCAGTACTTC
CDR3 protein: CASSFESGTSGSRGTYEQYF
J gene: TRBJ2-7
D gene: TRBD2
V gene: TRBV12-3/TRBV12-4
clone size: NA

CDR3 DNA: TGTGCCAGCAGCCCCCGGACGGCCCTACGGGAGCAGTACTTC
CDR3 protein: CASSPRTALREQYF
J gene: TRBJ2-7
D gene: NA
V gene: TRBV5-6
clone size: many

CDR3 DNA: TGTGCCAGCTCACCCGGACAAGACCGGTACTTC
CDR3 protein: CASSPGQDRYF
J gene: TRBJ2-7
D gene: NA
V gene: TRBV18
clone size: few

CDR3 DNA: TGTGCCAGCAGCTTAACAGGGCCTGGAGGAGAGACCCAGTACTTC
CDR3 protein: CASSLTGPGGETQYF
J gene: TRBJ2-5
D gene: NA
V gene: TRBV7-3
clone size: many

CDR3 DNA: TGTGCCAGCAGTCCTGGAGAGACCCAGCATTTT
CDR3 protein: CASSPGETQHF
J gene: TRBJ1-5
D gene: NA
V gene: TRBV12-3/TRBV12-4
clone size: many

CDR3 DNA: TGTGCCAGCAGTTTAGCGGGGGGCGCAGAGACCCAGTACTTC
CDR3 protein: CASSLAGGAETQYF
J gene: TRBJ2-5
D gene: NA
V gene: TRBV12-3/TRBV12-4
clone size: NA

CDR3 DNA: TGTGCCAGCAGTTTCTCGGGGTTATATGATGGCTACACCTTC
CDR3 protein: CASSFSGLYDGYTF
J gene: TRBJ1-2
D gene: NA
V gene: TRBV28
clone size: many

CDR3 DNA: TGCGCCAGCAGTGACAACGGTCCCGGGGAGCAGTACTTC
CDR3 protein: CASSDNGPGEQYF
J gene: TRBJ2-7
D gene: NA
V gene: TRBV10-1
clone size: NA

CDR3 DNA: TGTGCCAGCAGTGAAGCGAAGATAAAGGGCCGCCAGCCCCAGCATTTT
CDR3 protein: CASSEAKIKGRQPQHF
J gene: TRBJ1-5
D gene: NA
V gene: TRBV6-1
clone size: NA

CDR3 DNA: TGTGCCTTCACGCAGAGGGGTCGGACTGAAGCTTTCTTT
CDR3 protein: CAFTQRGRTEAFF
J gene: TRBJ1-1
D gene: NA
V gene: TRBV28
clone size: many

CDR3 DNA: TGTGCCAGCAGCTTAGGAGCGGGGGGAGAGACCCAGTACTTC
CDR3 protein: CASSLGAGGETQYF
J gene: TRBJ2-5
D gene: TRBD2
V gene: TRBV7-3
clone size: NA

CDR3 DNA: TGCGCCAGCAGCCAAGATTTTTCACCGGAGGAGCTGTTTTTT
CDR3 protein: CASSQDFSPEELFF
J gene: TRBJ2-2
D gene: NA
V gene: TRBV4-1
clone size: few

CDR3 DNA: TGTGCCAGCAGTCCACGGACAGGGGGCCGATTTCTTTCCTACGAGCAGTACTTC
CDR3 protein: CASSPRTGGRFLSYEQYF
J gene: TRBJ2-7
D gene: TRBD1
V gene: TRBV25-1
clone size: many

CDR3 DNA: TGTGCCAGCAGTTTGGTTGTAATGAACACTGAAGCTTTCTTT
CDR3 protein: CASSLVVMNTEAFF
J gene: TRBJ1-1
D gene: NA
V gene: TRBV12-3/TRBV12-4
clone size: NA

CDR3 DNA: TGTGCCATCAATGGAGGGTTAAACTATGGCTACACCTTC
CDR3 protein: CAINGGLNYGYTF
J gene: TRBJ1-2
D gene: NA
V gene: TRBV10-3
clone size: many

CDR3 DNA: TGTGCCAGCAGTTTGACAGGGGGCTTCTATGGCTACACCTTC
CDR3 protein: CASSLTGGFYGYTF
J gene: TRBJ1-2
D gene: TRBD1
V gene: TRBV27
clone size: many

CDR3 DNA: TGTGCCAGCAGTGAACAAGGCGCCAAAAACATTAAGTACTTC
CDR3 protein: CASSEQGAKNIKYF
J gene: TRBJ2-4
D gene: NA
V gene: TRBV25-1
clone size: few

CDR3 DNA: TGTGCCAGCAGTTTATCGAAAAGGGGACAGGGGTCTCTCTACGAGCAGTACTTC
CDR3 protein: CASSLSKRGQGSLYEQYF
J gene: TRBJ2-7
D gene: TRBD1
V gene: TRBV27
clone size: many

CDR3 DNA: TGTGCCAGCAGCGACAGGGACTTCCAAGAGACCCAGTACTTC
CDR3 protein: CASSDRDFQETQYF
J gene: TRBJ2-5
D gene: NA
V gene: TRBV13
clone size: few

CDR3 DNA: TGTGCCAGCTCACCCACAGGGGTCCCCTACGAGCAGTACTTC
CDR3 protein: CASSPTGVPYEQYF
J gene: TRBJ2-7
D gene: TRBD1
V gene: TRBV18
clone size: few

CDR3 DNA: TGCAGCGTCCCGGGACAGGGTCCATCAGGGGCCAACGTCCTGACTTTC
CDR3 protein: CSVPGQGPSGANVLTF
J gene: TRBJ2-6
D gene: TRBD1
V gene: TRBV29-1
clone size: many

CDR3 DNA: TGCAGTGCTAGTGATTATGGACTAGCGGGAGTCGAGCAGTACTTC
CDR3 protein: CSASDYGLAGVEQYF
J gene: TRBJ2-7
D gene: TRBD2
V gene: TRBV20-1
clone size: many

CDR3 DNA: TGTGCCTGGAGTGCAGACACTGAAGCTTTCTTT
CDR3 protein: CAWSADTEAFF
J gene: TRBJ1-1
D gene: NA
V gene: TRBV30
clone size: many

CDR3 DNA: TGTGCCAGCAGCTGGATGCACGAGCAGTACTTC
CDR3 protein: CASSWMHEQYF
J gene: TRBJ2-7
D gene: NA
V gene: TRBV28
clone size: many

CDR3 DNA: TGTGCCAGCAGCTTAGATGGCTCAGCCAGCTACGAGCAGTACTTC
CDR3 protein: CASSLDGSASYEQYF
J gene: TRBJ2-7
D gene: NA
V gene: TRBV11-2
clone size: many

CDR3 DNA: TGTGCCAGCAGTTTTTCCGGGAGTGGGGACATTCAGTACTTC
CDR3 protein: CASSFSGSGDIQYF
J gene: TRBJ2-4
D gene: NA
V gene: TRBV12-3/TRBV12-4
clone size: many

CDR3 DNA: TGTGCCATCAGCACCGGGACAGGGATGGGCGAAAACACCATATATTTT
CDR3 protein: CAISTGTGMGENTIYF
J gene: TRBJ1-3
D gene: TRBD1
V gene: TRBV10-3
clone size: many

CDR3 DNA: TGTGCCAGCAGCCGGACAGGCGGTCCAGGCTTGGCGGAGACCCAGTACTTC
CDR3 protein: CASSRTGGPGLAETQYF
J gene: TRBJ2-5
D gene: TRBD1
V gene: TRBV12-3/TRBV12-4
clone size: few

CDR3 DNA: NA
CDR3 protein: CASSSSGWSGDAGELFF
J gene: TRBJ2-2
D gene: NA
V gene: TRBV28
clone size: many

CDR3 DNA: TGCAGTGCTAGAGATCCGAGGGGCTGGAACATTAAAGCTTTCTTT
CDR3 protein: CSARDPRGWNIKAFF
J gene: TRBJ1-1
D gene: NA
V gene: TRBV20-1
clone size: many

CDR3 DNA: TGTGCCAGCAGGCCGACCTCCGGGACTAGCGACACCGGGGAGCTGTTTTTT
CDR3 protein: CASRPTSGTSDTGELFF
J gene: TRBJ2-2
D gene: TRBD2
V gene: TRBV6-1
clone size: many

CDR3 DNA: TGTGCCAGCAGTTTAGCGCGGGGAGTTGGCTACACCTTC
CDR3 protein: CASSLARGVGYTF
J gene: TRBJ1-2
D gene: NA
V gene: TRBV12-3/TRBV12-4
clone size: many

CDR3 DNA: TGTGCCAGCAGCTTAGATTATCAAACCGGGGAGCTGTTTTTT
CDR3 protein: CASSLDYQTGELFF
J gene: TRBJ2-2
D gene: NA
V gene: TRBV11-2
clone size: NA

CDR3 DNA: TGTGCCAGCAGCTCCGGGACCCTTGGAAACACCATATATTTT
CDR3 protein: CASSSGTLGNTIYF
J gene: TRBJ1-3
D gene: NA
V gene: TRBV14
clone size: few

CDR3 DNA: TGTGCCAGCAGTGGTGGATCGGAGTGGCAGCCCCAGCATTTT
CDR3 protein: CASSGGSEWQPQHF
J gene: TRBJ1-5
D gene: NA
V gene: TRBV6-1
clone size: many

CDR3 DNA: TGTGCCAGCAGAGGACTTGGAGCGGGACAGGGGGCCCCCAGCTCCTACGAGCAGTACTTC
CDR3 protein: CASRGLGAGQGAPSSYEQYF
J gene: TRBJ2-7
D gene: TRBD1
V gene: TRBV6-4
clone size: NA

CDR3 DNA: TGTGCCTCCCGACAGGAGGGAAACATTCAGTACTTC
CDR3 protein: CASRQEGNIQYF
J gene: TRBJ2-4
D gene: NA
V gene: TRBV7-2
clone size: many

CDR3 DNA: TGTGCCAGCAGCCGCCAATCCTATACAGAGACCCAGTACTTC
CDR3 protein: CASSRQSYTETQYF
J gene: TRBJ2-5
D gene: NA
V gene: TRBV3-1
clone size: many

CDR3 DNA: TGCAGTGCTAGGGGCAGACCTAATCAGCCCCAGCATTTT
CDR3 protein: CSARGRPNQPQHF
J gene: TRBJ1-5
D gene: NA
V gene: TRBV20-1
clone size: many

CDR3 DNA: TGTGCCAGCAGCTACAGGAAGGGGATACAAGAGACCCAGTACTTC
CDR3 protein: CASSYRKGIQETQYF
J gene: TRBJ2-5
D gene: NA
V gene: TRBV25-1
clone size: NA

CDR3 DNA: TGTGCCAGCATGGACAGTTTTAATTCACCCCTCCACTTT
CDR3 protein: CASMDSFNSPLHF
J gene: TRBJ1-6
D gene: NA
V gene: TRBV28
clone size: many

CDR3 DNA: TGCGCCAGCAGCCAGCGGCAGGGGTTGGATACGCAGTATTTT
CDR3 protein: CASSQRQGLDTQYF
J gene: TRBJ2-3
D gene: NA
V gene: TRBV5-1
clone size: few

CDR3 DNA: TGTGCCAGCAGCCAGACAGGGGGCGACGGCTACACCTTC
CDR3 protein: CASSQTGGDGYTF
J gene: TRBJ1-2
D gene: TRBD1
V gene: TRBV4-2
clone size: many

CDR3 DNA: TGTGCCAGCAGTAGATTGGAGAACACTGAAGCTTTCTTT
CDR3 protein: CASSRLENTEAFF
J gene: TRBJ1-1
D gene: NA
V gene: TRBV2
clone size: many

CDR3 DNA: TGTGCCAGCAGTTTATCAGCAGGGGGCGATGGCTACACCTTC
CDR3 protein: CASSLSAGGDGYTF
J gene: TRBJ1-2
D gene: TRBD1
V gene: TRBV28
clone size: many